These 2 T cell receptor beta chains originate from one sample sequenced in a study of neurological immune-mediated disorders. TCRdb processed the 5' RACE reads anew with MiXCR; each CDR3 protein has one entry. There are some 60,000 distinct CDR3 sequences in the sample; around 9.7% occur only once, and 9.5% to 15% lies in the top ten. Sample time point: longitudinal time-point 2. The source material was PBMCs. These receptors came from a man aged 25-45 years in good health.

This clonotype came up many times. CDR3 DNA sequence: TGTGCCAGCAGTTTAATCCAGGTAGCGGGAGGTGAGCAGTTCTTC. Encoded protein: CASSLIQVAGGEQFF. V and J are TRBV12-3 or TRBV12-4 and TRBJ2-1; 10 nucleotides line up with TRBD2. Germline trimming cut 2 bases from V and 9 bases from J; bases unmatched to any gene: 7. The CDR3 is 15 amino acids.

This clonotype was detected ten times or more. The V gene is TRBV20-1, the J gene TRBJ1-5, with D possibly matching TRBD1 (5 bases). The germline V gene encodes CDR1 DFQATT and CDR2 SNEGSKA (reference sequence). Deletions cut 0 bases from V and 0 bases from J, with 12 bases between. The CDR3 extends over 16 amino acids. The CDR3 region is CSAREGRDLSNQPQHF. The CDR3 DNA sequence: TGCAGTGCTAGAGAGGGCAGGGACCTTAGCAATCAGCCCCAGCATTTT.